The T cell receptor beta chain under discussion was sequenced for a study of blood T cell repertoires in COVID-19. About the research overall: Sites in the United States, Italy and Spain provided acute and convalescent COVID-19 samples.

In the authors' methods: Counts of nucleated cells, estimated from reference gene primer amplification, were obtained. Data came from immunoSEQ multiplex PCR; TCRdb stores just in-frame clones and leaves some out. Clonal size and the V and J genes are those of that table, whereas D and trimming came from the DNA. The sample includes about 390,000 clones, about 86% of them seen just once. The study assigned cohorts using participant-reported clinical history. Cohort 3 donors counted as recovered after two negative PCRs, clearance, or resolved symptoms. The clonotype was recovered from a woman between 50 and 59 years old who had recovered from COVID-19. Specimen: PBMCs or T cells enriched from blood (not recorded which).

In DNA, the CDR3 is TGTGCCAGCAGTATCGCCTACTACGAGCAGTACTTC. It translates to CASSIAYYEQYF. V and J are TRBV2 and TRBJ2-7; D is unresolved. With 5 bases removed from V and 3 bases from J, the gap between germline ends came to 8 bases. This CDR3 region has 12 residues. Germline V CDR1 and CDR2: SNHLY, FYNNEI.